This T cell receptor (beta chain) was sequenced in a study of T cell responses to AZD1222 COVID-19 vaccine. This table comes from immunoSEQ multiplex PCR, and its TCRdb copy is limited to in-frame clones, with some not included. The sample yields about 150,000 clones, 75% to 95% seen once. Study observations and caveats: Spike-specific TCR breadth rose after two AZD1222 doses, and depth rose as well. Mostly white British, mostly female donors; authors suggested clonal diversity may be underestimated. Among spike-specific TCRs, nearly half reportedly target unmutated variant regions.

The CDR3 length is 13 residues. Trimming pared 8 bases from V and 5 bases from J, leaving 15 bases between. Germline values: CDR1 SNHLY, CDR2 FYNNEI. As concerns this clone: Its antigen is not known.

The specimen comprised peripheral blood, sampled on day 0 of AZD1222 vaccination. This clonotype originated in an adult in good health. This rearrangement joins TRBV2 to TRBJ2-5, with D perhaps TRBD2 (7 bases). The DNA of the CDR3 is TGTGCCAGCGGGACGGGGGGCCCGGAGACCCAGTACTTC. It encodes CASGTGGPETQYF.